The clone carrying this T cell receptor beta chain occurred many times. The germline CDR1 and CDR2 sequences are SGHTA and FQGTGA. The CDR3 is 16 residues long. J was trimmed by 2 bases and V by 2 bases; bases with no gene match: 5. The data were obtained in a study of T cells in Graves' hyperthyroidism and ophthalmopathy. Researchers took RNA transcripts and amplified the TCR beta CDR3 regions from them. The HTBI primer set was used in a first-round RT-PCR of the TCR CDR3. MiXCR, run by TCRdb on the multiplex PCR reads, gives a single entry per CDR3 protein. The sample records a few hundred thousand distinct CDR3 sequences, around 14% being singletons.

The chain is built from TRBV7-3 and TRBJ2-3, with 9 bases matching TRBD1. Sequenced material: blood. The receptor was derived from a woman between 18 and 30 years old with Graves' hyperthyroidism that later progressed to Graves' ophthalmopathy. CDR3 sequence: CASSLAGTGITDTQYF. The CDR3 nucleotides read TGTGCCAGCAGCTTAGCAGGGACAGGGATCACAGATACGCAGTATTTT. Combining the CDR3 with reference TRBV7-3 and TRBJ2-3 gives the whole variable domain GAGVSQTPSNKVTEKGKYVELRCDPISGHTALYWYRQSLGQGPEFLIYFQGTGAADDSGLPNDRFFAVRPEGSVSTLKIQRTERGDSAVYLCASSLAGTGITDTQYFGPGTRLTVL.